This T cell receptor beta chain derives from a study of blood T cells in healthy people across ages. Findings of the study overall: Unsorted PBMC material precluded a definitive naive versus antigen-experienced comparison.

Together with a sample-barcoded 5' primer, a J-beta primer mix was included in a second PCR lasting roughly 7 to 11 cycles. Each CDR3 protein is one row after TCRdb ran MiXCR on the 5' RACE reads. The sample has roughly 500,000 distinct CDR3 sequences, less than 25% seen once. Germline V gives CDR1 SGHRS, CDR2 YFSETQ. This CDR3 comprises 15 residues. This clonotype was counted between two and nine times. The antigen remains undetermined. A read error may produce the germline difference seen at one junction end. The sample was also linked to a second study, of T cells of mothers and their children. As that study records: Barcodes for each sample and 2-4 random nucleotides were added by the M1S primer used in the second PCR. Mothers yielded over 8 million CDR3 reads, children about 3 million each. No clone of persistent microchimeric T cells was detected.

The gene calls are TRBV5-1 and TRBJ2-7; TRBD2 matches 10 bases. The sequencing input was blood. This receptor was identified in a boy aged 10-17 years in good health. CDR3 sequence reads: CTSSLSPSGSGEQYF. In nucleotides, the CDR3 is TGCACCAGCAGCTTGTCGCCTAGCGGGAGTGGTGAGCAGTACTTC.